These T cell receptor beta chains were read from a single sample in a study of blood T cell repertoires in COVID-19. Clones were read by immunoSEQ multiplex PCR, and TCRdb kept only the in-frame ones, dropping some. In the table there are some 180,000 clones, approximately 87% of which are singletons. The sequenced material came from peripheral blood. Every receptor here comes from a man between 65 and 79 years old with active or convalescent COVID-19. Both conserved end residues are part of each CDR3. D genes are given only for firm matches.

cdr3_aa,v_call,d_call
CASSLGDRVSTEAFF,TRBV5-1,TRBD1
CASKGDNAYEQYF,TRBV5-1,.
CASSRGTAYNEQFF,TRBV10-2,.
CASSLDLNTEAFF,TRBV7-2,.
CASSLGDRGYEQYF,TRBV5-6,TRBD1
CSVAPDRGRNEKLFF,TRBV29-1,TRBD1
CASSPGTGFGNQPQHF,TRBV6-2/TRBV6-3,TRBD1
CASSRGTGRNYGYTF,TRBV3-1/TRBV3-2,TRBD1
CASSVVQGRNQPQHF,TRBV4-3,TRBD1
CASSPISGGGNIQYF,TRBV3-1/TRBV3-2,.
CASTGYGYYGYTF,TRBV2,.
CASSQGGRGGEQYF,TRBV14,.
CASFVREGRGIGEKLFF,TRBV11-3,.
CSASQGAGIVEQFF,TRBV20-1,TRBD1
CASSKNRGQRDEQYF,TRBV5-1,TRBD1
CATSTWGTGIETQYF,TRBV15,TRBD1
CAGAGGLGDTQYF,TRBV2,TRBD2
CASSTGGATGELFF,TRBV19,.
CAISESDRDPYEQYF,TRBV10-3,TRBD1
CASSFWGGPVTGELFF,TRBV27,.
CSVPTGHTGELFF,TRBV29-1,TRBD1
CASSSTSGRRSGNEQFF,TRBV11-2,TRBD2
CASSYSQNNQPQHF,TRBV6-5,.
CASSPRAGTPNTEAFF,TRBV5-8,.
CASRTGGNYGYTF,TRBV19,TRBD1
CASSVAGTQGRGGYTF,TRBV9,.
CASSVRQGQETQYF,TRBV28,TRBD1
CSVGVDSYMNTEAFF,TRBV29-1,.
CASTQTGDSNQPQHF,TRBV27,TRBD1
CATSAAGQGAAGELFF,TRBV24-1,TRBD1
CASSIRDMLTEAFF,TRBV7-9,.
CASSQETFGRRQYEQYF,TRBV4-3,.
CASSANRELNEKLFF,TRBV2,.
CASSPGQGLNTEAFF,TRBV18,TRBD1
CASSLTGSGNTIYF,TRBV7-2,.
CASSLVRQWDTIYF,TRBV7-9,.
CASSKGGRGRNYGYTF,TRBV21-1,.
CASSLLASGYNEQFF,TRBV5-4,TRBD2
CASSFGHSVEPQHF,TRBV7-2,.
CASSHPMDRYGYTF,TRBV4-1,.
CAIRGDSPSHGYTF,TRBV10-3,TRBD1
CASSPGYASYEQYF,TRBV28,.
CASSLKAGLTYEQYF,TRBV11-2,TRBD2
CASSGGQGYQETQYF,TRBV5-1,TRBD1
CASSAGTGRSGQPQHF,TRBV11-2,TRBD1
CASSSGDRGLNTEAFF,TRBV7-9,TRBD1
CASSFGTSPYNEQFF,TRBV7-2,TRBD2
CASSLKPGYSGNTIYF,TRBV7-2,.
CASSPLTGDEQYF,TRBV12-3/TRBV12-4,TRBD1